The 14 T cell receptor beta chains reported below all come from one sample, sequenced in a study of molecular identifiers for immune sequencing clone quantification. Using its own MiXCR run on the PCR reads, TCRdb lists one record per CDR3 protein. The table lists about 320,000 distinct CDR3 sequences, roughly a quarter of them singletons. The sequencing input was naive CD8+ T cells from blood, with Jurkat cell RNA spiked in. Subset specified: FACS-sorted CD8+CD4-CCR7+CD45RA+ naive T cells. The receptor set was obtained from a human donor in good health. Some libraries in this study had Jurkat cell RNA spiked in.

This clonotype showed up just a few times. This chain joins TRBV19 and TRBJ2-1, with 9 nucleotides matching TRBD1. Germline assignment: CDR1 LNHDA and CDR2 SQIVND (reference sequence). The CDR3 loop spans 14 amino acids. Germline trimming cut 1 base from V and 8 bases from J; bases unmatched to any gene: 3. The CDR3: CASSIGQGGDEQFF. The CDR3 DNA follows: TGTGCCAGTAGTATAGGACAGGGGGGGGATGAGCAGTTCTTC.

V gene TRBV7-2 combines with J gene TRBJ1-2; no clear D gene. The CDR3 is 16 amino acids. The ends were cut back, 11 bases at V and 7 bases at J, with 29 bases in the middle. CDR1 is SGHTA, CDR2 FQGNSA, per germline. The CDR3 nucleotides are TGTGCCGGCGGCTTACCCCACCGACGGAATGCCTGTGGCTACACCTTC. It codes for CAGGLPHRRNACGYTF.

V and J are TRBV19 and TRBJ1-5; no clear D gene. V was shortened by 6 bases and J by 2 bases, with 14 bases between the two germline ends. This CDR3 contains 15 residues. Germline assignment: CDR1 LNHDA and CDR2 SQIVND (reference sequence). CDR3 loop: CASSLNERGNQPQHF. CDR3 nucleotide sequence: TGTGCCAGTAGCCTCAACGAACGGGGCAATCAGCCCCAGCATTTT.

Many counts were recorded for this clonotype. The rearrangement joins TRBV5-1 to TRBJ2-7; a possible D gene is TRBD1 (6 bases). Germline loops: CDR1 SGHRS, CDR2 YFSETQ. This CDR3 spans 14 amino acids. V gave up 4 bases and J gave up 3 bases, with 14 bases separating them. CDR3 nucleotide sequence: TGCGCCAGCAGCCCCCGGGACACTCGCTACGAGCAGTACTTC. It yields the protein CASSPRDTRYEQYF.

This clonotype was found many times. The rearrangement links TRBV2 to TRBJ1-5, with D perhaps TRBD1 (5 bases). This CDR3 spans 17 amino acids. Trimming stripped 3 bases from V and 0 bases from J, with 15 bases between. Germline loops: CDR1 SNHLY, CDR2 FYNNEI. The CDR3 is CASSEGDGGYSNQPQHF. In DNA form, the CDR3 reads TGTGCCAGCAGTGAGGGTGACGGGGGATATAGCAATCAGCCCCAGCATTTT.

This clonotype was recorded a few times. The chain uses TRBV11-2 and TRBJ2-7, with 7 bases that match TRBD2. Germline V lookup: CDR1 SGHAT, CDR2 FQNNGV. This CDR3 is built from 15 residues. With V trimmed by 5 bases and J by 4 bases, 11 bases remained unmatched. This CDR3 reads CASSPAGTISYEQYF. The DNA of the CDR3 is TGTGCCAGCAGCCCCGCCGGGACTATCTCGTACGAGCAGTACTTC.

This clonotype was detected a few times. This chain connects TRBV29-1 to TRBJ2-3; D gene ambiguous. V lost 1 base to trimming and J lost 2 bases, with 13 bases between them. The CDR3 is 15 amino acids. The V gene's germline CDR1 is SQVTM and CDR2 ANQGSEA. CDR3 nucleotide sequence: TGCAGCGTTGAAGCCTGGAACTACCTCACAGATACGCAGTATTTT. This gives the protein CSVEAWNYLTDTQYF.

This clonotype showed up just once. An end of the junction does not agree with germline; a read error may underlie this. The rearrangement uses TRBV5-1 and TRBJ2-7; TRBD1 matches 8 bases. There are 14 residues in the CDR3. The germline V gene encodes CDR1 SGHRS and CDR2 YFSETQ. DNA for the CDR3: TGCGCCAGCAGCTTGGCAGGGGGCTTCTACGAGGAGTACTTC. This codes for CASSLAGGFYEEYF.

This chain joins TRBV3-1 and TRBJ2-1; 10 bases line up with TRBD2. With 0 bases clipped from V and 12 bases from J, the junction kept 11 bases outside the gene matches. CDR3 size: 16 residues. CDR1 is LGHDT, CDR2 YNNKEL, per germline (reference sequence). CDR3 nucleotides: TGTGCCAGCAGCCAAGAAGGGAGTAGCGGGAGGCTAGGGCAGTTCTTC. This codes for CASSQEGSSGRLGQFF.

This clonotype was detected many times. Possible read error: a much larger clone is one base away. The rearrangement uses TRBV13 and TRBJ2-7, with D unresolved. CDR1 is PRHDT, CDR2 FYEKMQ, per germline (reference sequence). V was clipped by 0 bases and J by 4 bases, with 4 bases between them. The CDR3 spans 12 residues. The chain's CDR3 is CASSLGEYEQYF. In nucleotides, the CDR3 is TGTGCCAGCAGCTTAGGGGAGTACGAGCAGTACTTC.

This clonotype was recorded many times. This chain joins TRBV6-1 and TRBJ2-1; 7 bases match TRBD2. This CDR3 contains 15 residues. CDR1 is MNHNS, CDR2 SASEGT, per germline. V lost 1 base, J lost 4 bases, and 4 bases stayed unmatched. In DNA, the CDR3 is TGTGCCAGCAGTGAAGGACTAGCACGTTACAATGAGCAGTTCTTC. Translated: CASSEGLARYNEQFF.

In its sample, this clonotype was seen once. The genes are TRBV28 and TRBJ2-3, with 11 bases matching TRBD2. The germline gives CDR1 MDHEN, CDR2 SYDVKM. J lost 6 bases, V lost 5 bases, and 7 bases had no gene match. CDR3 size: 15 residues. The CDR3 sequence is CASSHELAGVDTQYF. Here the CDR3 DNA reads TGTGCCAGCAGTCACGAACTAGCGGGAGTCGATACGCAGTATTTT. Combining the CDR3 with reference TRBV28 and TRBJ2-3 gives the whole variable domain DVKVTQSSRYLVKRTGEKVFLECVQDMDHENMFWYRQDPGLGLRLIYFSYDVKMKEKGDIPEGYSVSREKKERFSLILESASTNQTSMYLCASSHELAGVDTQYFGPGTRLTVL.

This clonotype was observed many times. The rearrangement joins TRBV24-1 to TRBJ2-2, with 7 bases that match TRBD1. The CDR3 length is 13 residues. The ends lost 4 bases at V and 6 bases at J; junction bases unmatched: 1. The germline gives CDR1 KGHDR, CDR2 SFDVKD. CDR3 nucleotides: TGTGCCACCAGTGACACAGGGGCCGGGGAGCTGTTTTTT. It yields the protein CATSDTGAGELFF.

This clonotype was detected a few times. The chain employs TRBV12-3 or TRBV12-4 and TRBJ1-5; the D gene is possibly TRBD1 (5 bases). The V end lost 3 bases, the J end lost 1 base, and 13 bases lay between the germline ends. The CDR3 runs to 16 residues. DNA of the CDR3: TGTGCCAGCAGTTTGGTGGGGGTGGTGAGCAATCAGCCCCAGCATTTT. It translates to CASSLVGVVSNQPQHF.